Listed below are T cell receptor beta chains from one sample, sequenced in a study of cytomegalovirus exposure and HLA in healthy donors. The method was immunoSEQ multiplex PCR; TCRdb's version includes in-frame clones alone and lacks a portion of them. This sample carries 200,000 to 250,000 clones, 77% of them seen once, and the ten largest clones take less than 3%. Sequenced material: PBMCs. These receptor sequences come from a woman aged 55-70 years in good health and CMV-seropositive. Both conserved end residues are part of each CDR3. The order of the fields is V gene, clone size, CDR3 length, J gene, D gene, CDR3 protein, CDR3 DNA. A D gene is named only where the DNA matches it firmly. Clone size is stated in some rows and not others, as once, few, many or a class when expanded.

V: TRBV19; size: -; length: 14; J: TRBJ2-7; D: TRBD1; CDR3: CASSIRQGSYEQYF; DNA: TGTGCCAGTAGTATTCGACAGGGTAGTTACGAGCAGTACTTC
V: TRBV5-1; size: -; length: 15; J: TRBJ1-5; D: TRBD1; CDR3: CASSWTGGGNQPQHF; DNA: TGCGCCAGCAGCTGGACAGGGGGCGGCAATCAGCCCCAGCATTTT
V: TRBV5-4; size: -; length: 13; J: TRBJ2-7; D: -; CDR3: CASSLEGTYEQYF; DNA: TGTGCCAGCAGCTTGGAGGGGACCTACGAGCAGTACTTC
V: TRBV4-2; size: -; length: 15; J: TRBJ2-3; D: TRBD2; CDR3: CASSLERGGRDTQYF; DNA: TGTGCCAGCAGCCTTGAACGGGGGGGCCGGGATACGCAGTATTTT
V: TRBV28; size: -; length: 15; J: TRBJ2-1; D: TRBD2; CDR3: CASNQLAGENNEQFF; DNA: TGTGCCAGCAACCAACTAGCGGGAGAAAACAATGAGCAGTTCTTC
V: TRBV27; size: -; length: 14; J: TRBJ1-1; D: -; CDR3: CASMPPGGSTEAFF; DNA: TGTGCCAGCATGCCCCCGGGGGGGAGCACTGAAGCTTTCTTT
V: TRBV28; size: -; length: 14; J: TRBJ1-1; D: -; CDR3: CASSLLVALSGAFF; DNA: TGTGCCAGCAGTTTACTGGTTGCGCTCTCGGGGGCTTTCTTT
V: TRBV7-2; size: few; length: 15; J: TRBJ2-1; D: TRBD1; CDR3: CASSSGQGGMFEQFF; DNA: TGTGCCAGCAGCTCGGGACAGGGGGGAATGTTTGAGCAGTTCTTC
V: TRBV2; size: -; length: 13; J: TRBJ1-5; D: -; CDR3: CASTSNSNQPQHF; DNA: TGTGCCAGCACGTCTAATAGCAATCAGCCCCAGCATTTT
V: TRBV30; size: few; length: 13; J: TRBJ1-1; D: -; CDR3: CALNPSLTAEAFF; DNA: TGTGCCTTGAACCCGAGTCTAACAGCTGAAGCTTTCTTT
V: TRBV27; size: -; length: 12; J: TRBJ2-5; D: TRBD1; CDR3: CARGTGQETQYF; DNA: TGTGCCAGGGGGACAGGCCAAGAGACCCAGTACTTC
V: TRBV6-1; size: -; length: 13; J: TRBJ2-7; D: -; CDR3: CASRGTGRDEQYF; DNA: TGTGCCAGCCGGGGGACTGGCCGGGACGAGCAGTACTTC
V: TRBV6-6; size: -; length: 15; J: TRBJ1-5; D: -; CDR3: CASSYSGGSNQPQHF; DNA: TGTGCCAGCAGTTACTCTGGGGGGAGCAATCAGCCCCAGCATTTT
V: TRBV28; size: -; length: 13; J: TRBJ2-3; D: -; CDR3: CASSSPGTDTQYF; DNA: TGTGCCAGCAGCTCCCCAGGGACAGATACGCAGTATTTT
V: TRBV11-2; size: -; length: 13; J: TRBJ2-5; D: -; CDR3: CASSPGVEETQYF; DNA: TGTGCCAGCAGCCCAGGGGTTGAAGAGACCCAGTACTTC
V: TRBV5-1; size: -; length: 14; J: TRBJ2-5; D: TRBD1; CDR3: CASSTQGFEETQYF; DNA: TGCGCCAGCAGCACACAGGGGTTCGAAGAGACCCAGTACTTC
V: TRBV7-6; size: -; length: 15; J: TRBJ1-1; D: -; CDR3: CASSLAGGMNTEAFF; DNA: TGTGCCAGCAGCTTAGCTGGGGGGATGAACACTGAAGCTTTCTTT
V: TRBV27; size: -; length: 15; J: TRBJ2-7; D: TRBD1; CDR3: CASSFRQGAYYEQYF; DNA: TGTGCCAGCAGTTTTCGACAGGGGGCATACTACGAGCAGTACTTC
V: TRBV7-9; size: -; length: 16; J: TRBJ2-1; D: TRBD2; CDR3: CASSLWVGRGLNEQFF; DNA: TGTGCCAGCAGCTTATGGGTCGGGAGGGGACTCAATGAGCAGTTCTTC
V: TRBV7-6; size: -; length: 14; J: TRBJ2-5; D: -; CDR3: CASSSRPGSETQYF; DNA: TGTGCCAGCAGCTCCCGCCCAGGGTCAGAGACCCAGTACTTC
V: TRBV5-4; size: -; length: 15; J: TRBJ2-3; D: TRBD2; CDR3: CASSLSLAKADAQYF; DNA: TGTGCCAGCAGCTTGTCACTAGCGAAGGCAGATGCGCAGTATTTT
V: TRBV6-6; size: -; length: 15; J: TRBJ2-7; D: TRBD1; CDR3: CASSYQGQGKYEQYF; DNA: TGTGCCAGCAGTTACCAGGGACAGGGTAAATACGAGCAGTACTTC
V: TRBV11-1; size: -; length: 14; J: TRBJ2-1; D: TRBD2; CDR3: CASSLSDGASGQFF; DNA: TGTGCCAGCAGCTTATCTGATGGGGCTAGCGGGCAGTTCTTC
V: TRBV4-1; size: -; length: 15; J: TRBJ2-6; D: -; CDR3: CASGYRDSGANVLTF; DNA: TGCGCCAGCGGGTACAGGGACTCTGGGGCCAACGTCCTGACTTTC
V: TRBV6-4; size: -; length: 18; J: TRBJ2-5; D: TRBD2; CDR3: CASRTLPGGGRPWETQYF; DNA: TGTGCCAGCCGTACCCTCCCCGGCGGGGGGCGGCCGTGGGAGACCCAGTACTTC
V: TRBV5-5; size: -; length: 16; J: TRBJ2-3; D: TRBD2; CDR3: CASSLGTSGRSDTQYF; DNA: TGTGCCAGCAGCTTGGGAACTAGCGGGAGGTCGGATACGCAGTATTTT
V: TRBV5-1; size: -; length: 13; J: TRBJ2-5; D: -; CDR3: CASFRTDQETQYF; DNA: TGCGCCAGCTTTCGGACAGACCAAGAGACCCAGTACTTC
V: TRBV5-1; size: -; length: 17; J: TRBJ1-5; D: -; CDR3: CASTRPDSFFSNQPQHF; DNA: TGCGCCAGCACCCGCCCGGACTCCTTCTTTAGCAATCAGCCCCAGCATTTT